Listed here are 6 T cell receptor beta chains from one sample, sequenced in a study of blood T cells in healthy people across ages. Next came a second PCR, run for about 6 to 12 cycles, which used a sample-barcoded 5' primer along with a J-beta primer mix. From the 5' RACE reads, TCRdb called clonotypes with MiXCR, one entry per CDR3 protein. The data contain hundreds of thousands of distinct CDR3 sequences, more than 45% of them singletons. The sample comprised blood. The origin of the receptors is a man between 25 and 39 years old in good health.

V and J are TRBV5-4 and TRBJ1-6; 9 positions agree with TRBD1. V shed 4 bases and J 14 bases; nucleotides not matched to a gene: 4. Germline-derived CDR1 and CDR2 are SGHNT and YYREEE (reference sequence). The CDR3 runs to 12 residues. The DNA for the CDR3 is TGTGCCAGCAGCGGGACAGGGAGAACCCTCCACTTT. Amino acids: CASSGTGRTLHF.

The table lists this clonotype with a few counts. The genes are TRBV29-1 and TRBJ2-5; D unresolved. The CDR3 loop spans 16 amino acids. The germline V and J ends were trimmed by 6 bases and 1 base, with 21 bases remaining between them. Germline V lookup: CDR1 SQVTM, CDR2 ANQGSEA. In DNA form, the CDR3 reads TGCAGCGTGACTGGGCGCGCCCGGATCCTCCAAGAGACCCAGTACTTC. Its protein is CSVTGRARILQETQYF.

The chain carries TRBV6-1 and TRBJ2-4; 7 nucleotides match TRBD1. CDR3 size: 12 residues. Losses at the gene ends were 8 bases for V and 13 bases for J; bases not matched to a gene: 11. CDR1 MNHNS and CDR2 SASEGT come from the germline V gene. The CDR3 nucleotides read TGTGCCAGCCGGGACAGTTCCTACAAGCAGTACTTC. Translated: CASRDSSYKQYF.

The chain carries TRBV12-3 or TRBV12-4 and TRBJ2-1, with 9 nucleotides matching TRBD1. V was pared by 8 bases and J by 15 bases, with 17 bases of the junction left unmatched. The CDR3 extends over 14 amino acids. DNA for the CDR3: TGTGCCAGCCTCCAAAACAGGGGGCTGTCTGGTCTGTTCTTC. This sequence encodes CASLQNRGLSGLFF.

This clonotype was detected a few times. The V call is TRBV20-1, the J call TRBJ2-1; TRBD2 aligns across 8 bases. Unmatched junction bases numbered 9, after V lost 0 bases and J lost 8 bases. The CDR3 totals 15 residues. Germline V gives CDR1 DFQATT, CDR2 SNEGSKA (reference sequence). The CDR3 protein is CSARDSGGPGYEQFF. CDR3 DNA: TGCAGTGCTAGAGATTCGGGAGGGCCGGGCTATGAGCAGTTCTTC.

CDR3 region: CSVALALDEQFF. The CDR3 nucleotides read TGCAGCGTTGCATTAGCACTCGATGAGCAGTTCTTC. The rearrangement links TRBV29-1 to TRBJ2-1; D uncertain. The CDR3 length is 12 residues. Germline CDR1 is SQVTM and CDR2 is ANQGSEA. Between the trimmed V and J ends, which lost 4 bases and 8 bases, there was a span of 12 bases.